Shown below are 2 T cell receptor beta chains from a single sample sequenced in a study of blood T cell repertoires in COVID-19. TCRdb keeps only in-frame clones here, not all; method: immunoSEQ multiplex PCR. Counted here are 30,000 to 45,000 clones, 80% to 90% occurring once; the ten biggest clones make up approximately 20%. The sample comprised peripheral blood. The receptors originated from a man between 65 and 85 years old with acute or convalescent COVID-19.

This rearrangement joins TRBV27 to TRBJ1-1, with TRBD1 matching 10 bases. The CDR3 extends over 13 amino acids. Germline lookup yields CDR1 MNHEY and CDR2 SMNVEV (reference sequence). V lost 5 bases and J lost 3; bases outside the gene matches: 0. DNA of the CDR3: TGTGCCAGCAGTGGACAGGGGGACACTGAAGCTTTCTTT. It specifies CASSGQGDTEAFF.

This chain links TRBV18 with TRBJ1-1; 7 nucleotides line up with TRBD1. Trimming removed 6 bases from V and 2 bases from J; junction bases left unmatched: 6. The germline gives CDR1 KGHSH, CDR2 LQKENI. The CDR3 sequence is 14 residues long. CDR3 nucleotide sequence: TGTGCCAGCTCGGCGGACAGGCTAAACACTGAAGCTTTCTTT. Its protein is CASSADRLNTEAFF.